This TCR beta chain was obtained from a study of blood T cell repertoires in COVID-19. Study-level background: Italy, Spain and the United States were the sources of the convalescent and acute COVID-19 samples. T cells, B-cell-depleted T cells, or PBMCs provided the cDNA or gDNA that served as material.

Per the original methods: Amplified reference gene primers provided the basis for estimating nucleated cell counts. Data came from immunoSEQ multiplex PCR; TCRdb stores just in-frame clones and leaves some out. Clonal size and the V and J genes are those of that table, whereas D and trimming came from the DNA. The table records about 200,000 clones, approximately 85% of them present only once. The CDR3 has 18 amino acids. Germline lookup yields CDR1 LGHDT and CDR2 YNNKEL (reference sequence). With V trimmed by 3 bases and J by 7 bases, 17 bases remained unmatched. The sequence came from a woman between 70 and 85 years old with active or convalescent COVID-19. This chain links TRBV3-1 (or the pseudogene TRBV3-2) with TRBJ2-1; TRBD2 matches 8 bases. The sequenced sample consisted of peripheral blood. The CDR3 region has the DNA TGTGCCAGCAGCCATTACGGATCTTCGAGCGGGAGAACTAATGAGCAGTTCTTC. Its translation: CASSHYGSSSGRTNEQFF.